The subject of this entry is one TCR beta chain. This clone's antigen is unknown. Per-base quality was not reported, and no clone a single base away is much larger than it. PBMC libraries used mostly roughly 480 ng of input genomic DNA for deep sequencing, with six replicates per sample. TCRbeta libraries were prepared with the immunoSEQ hsTCRbeta kit according to the manufacturer's instructions. Sequencing of the completed libraries took place using an Illumina NovaSeq 6000 S4 flow cell after they had been pooled to roughly 3.2 nM. In the paper's pipeline: The immunoSEQ Analyzer was used for raw data preprocessing and quality control. The analysis was restricted to productive rearrangements, with each unique CDR3 amino acid sequence defining a clonotype. Repertoire clonality was estimated as the Gini-Simpson index, which was computed with the R package tcR. Student's t test was used to compare Gini indices, and Pearson correlation was used to assess associations with tumor size change. TCRdb stores this immuneACCESS table with in-frame sequences only. Part of the clones is absent; in the studies checked, under half of the shortfall reflects unresolved V genes, and no reason is known for the rest. V and J calls and clone size are given by that table; D and trimming were obtained from the DNA. A total of just over 65,000 clones appear in this sample, more than 75% of them only once. Around 3.7% of the sample lies in the top ten.

The sample's time point label, in plain terms: after neoadjuvant nivolumab, at surgical resection. The patients had newly diagnosed stage II-IVA oral cavity squamous cell carcinoma and had not received any prior systemic or radiation treatment. Everyone in the cohort had locally advanced, HPV-negative oral cavity squamous cell carcinoma. Peripheral blood mononuclear cells were analyzed directly, without maintenance or expansion in culture. Samples were obtained from a longitudinal correlative study of a single-arm phase II trial of neoadjuvant nivolumab in oral cavity squamous cell carcinoma. Subject-matched pre- and post-treatment PBMCs and tumors from three responders and three non-responders underwent genomic DNA-based TCRbeta sequencing. Peripheral blood mononuclear cells were collected before nivolumab treatment and again after treatment, at the time of surgery. The Maxwell RSC DNA from Cells kit was used to extract genomic DNA from PBMCs.

CDR1 and CDR2 are drawn from the germline V gene: SGHTA, FQGNSA. V loses 4 bases of germline sequence and J loses 2 bases, and the interval between the two ends is 12 bases. From the cysteine through the phenylalanine, the CDR3 covers 14 amino acids. Only the CDR3 part of the read is kept: 42 bases, read in frame from the first base. The data stem from a study of neoadjuvant anti-PD-1 for oral cavity cancer (dated by TCRdb to the early 2020s). Describing the broader study: Before undergoing curative-intent surgical resection, most patients got three to four biweekly nivolumab doses at 3 mg/kg. For patients who did not progress, a fourth nivolumab dose was given around day 43, followed by definitive surgical resection on days 50-56. Under RECIST 1.1, a patient counted as a responder if showing complete response, partial response or stable disease, and as a non-responder if showing progression. The parent correlative cohort included roughly 13 patients, with an approximately 35% response rate.

The paper as a whole reports these results and caveats: Only a few patients per response group were included in the TCR analyses, and the authors called for validation in larger cohorts. Higher pretreatment blood Treg/Th17 ratios correlated with both higher pretreatment blood TCRbeta clonality and lower post-treatment tumor TCRbeta clonality. Within PBMCs, T cell clonality (Gini index) was significantly higher in non-responders than responders after neoadjuvant nivolumab.

This chain is built from TRBV7-2 and TRBJ2-7; TRBD1 could be the D gene, as 6 bases match. The clonotype originates from a person aged 40 to 85 with oral cavity squamous cell carcinoma. Sequenced here: PBMCs, sampled after nivolumab (anti-PD-1) treatment. The nucleotide sequence reads TGTGCCAGCAGCTGGATCACAGGGACCTACGAGCAGTACTTC. Its protein product is CASSWITGTYEQYF.